This T cell receptor delta chain was recovered during a study of gamma-delta T cells after stem cell transplantation. Germline V lookup: CDR1 GEAIGNYY, CDR2 EKD. V was pared by 3 bases and J by 5 bases, with 6 bases of the junction left unmatched. The CDR3 runs 14 residues. TCRdb reprocessed the RT-PCR reads through CATT. The sample yields about 6,500 delta-chain clones, about 23% seen once. The TCR sequence derives from a human donor. It is not recorded whose cells these are; they may come from a transplant donor. This sequence joins TRDV2 and TRDJ1; TRDD3 matches 9 bases. Sequenced sample: gamma-delta T cells. CDR3 loop: CACDAWGIEDKLIF. CDR3 bases: TGTGCCTGTGACGCCTGGGGGATTGAAGATAAACTCATCTTT.